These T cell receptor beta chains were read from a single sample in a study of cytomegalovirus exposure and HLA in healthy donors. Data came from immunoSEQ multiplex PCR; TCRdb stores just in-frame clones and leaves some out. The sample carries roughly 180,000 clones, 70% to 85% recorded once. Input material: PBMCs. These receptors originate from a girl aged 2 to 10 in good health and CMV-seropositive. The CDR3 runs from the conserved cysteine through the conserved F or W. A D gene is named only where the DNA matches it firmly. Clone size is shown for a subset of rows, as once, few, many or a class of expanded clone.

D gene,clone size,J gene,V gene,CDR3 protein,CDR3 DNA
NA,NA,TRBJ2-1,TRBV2,CASSERGVAGAYNEQFF,TGTGCCAGCAGTGAAAGAGGCGTCGCGGGCGCCTACAATGAGCAGTTCTTC
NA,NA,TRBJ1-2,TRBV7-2,CASSLIRRADGYTF,TGTGCCAGCAGCTTAATACGGAGAGCGGATGGCTACACCTTC
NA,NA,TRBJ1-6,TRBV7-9,CASSFDGHGNSPLHF,TGTGCCAGCAGCTTCGACGGACACGGGAATTCACCCCTCCACTTT
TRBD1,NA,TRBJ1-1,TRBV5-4,CASSWDRGRNTEAFF,TGTGCCAGCAGCTGGGACAGGGGGCGGAACACTGAAGCTTTCTTT
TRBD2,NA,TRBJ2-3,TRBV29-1,CSVEIGGRTDTQYF,TGCAGCGTTGAAATTGGCGGGAGAACAGATACGCAGTATTTT
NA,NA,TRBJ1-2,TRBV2,CASSVAGGYTF,TGTGCCAGCAGCGTAGCAGGGGGCTACACCTTC
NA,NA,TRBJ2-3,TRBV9,CASSVEGGPGSGQYF,TGTGCCAGCAGCGTAGAGGGGGGGCCGGGATCTGGGCAGTATTTT
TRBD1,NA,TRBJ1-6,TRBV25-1,CASSERWTGGNSPLHF,TGTGCCAGCAGTGAACGATGGACAGGGGGGAATTCACCCCTCCACTTT
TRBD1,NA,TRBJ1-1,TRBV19,CASSIGDRIVRYAEAFF,TGTGCCAGTAGTATAGGGGACAGGATCGTGCGGTACGCTGAAGCTTTCTTT
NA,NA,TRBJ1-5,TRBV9,CASSVEGGYLQPQHF,TGTGCCAGCAGCGTAGAGGGGGGGTACCTTCAGCCCCAGCATTTT
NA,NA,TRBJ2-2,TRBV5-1,CASSLAGGNTGELFF,TGCGCCAGCAGCTTGGCCGGGGGTAACACCGGGGAGCTGTTTTTT
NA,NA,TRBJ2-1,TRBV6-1,CASTNGQGGREQFF,TGTGCCAGCACCAACGGGCAGGGGGGCCGGGAGCAGTTCTTC
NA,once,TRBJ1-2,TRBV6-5,CASTPGTPYGYTF,TGTGCCAGCACTCCCGGGACACCCTATGGCTACACCTTC
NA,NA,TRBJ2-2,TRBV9,CASSVATGELFF,TGTGCCAGCAGCGTCGCGACCGGGGAGCTGTTTTTT
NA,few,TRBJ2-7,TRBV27,CASSFSRIYEQYF,TGTGCCAGCAGTTTCTCCCGCATCTACGAGCAGTACTTC
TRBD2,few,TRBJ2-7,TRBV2,CASSEERGPLPGF,TGTGCCAGCAGTGAAGAGCGGGGGCCCTTACCGGGCTTC
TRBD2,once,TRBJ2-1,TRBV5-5,CASSSYWRGGRFF,TGTGCCAGCAGCTCATACTGGCGGGGGGGGCGGTTCTTC
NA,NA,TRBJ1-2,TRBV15,CATSRTSGVPSYGYTF,TGTGCCACCAGCAGGACATCAGGGGTCCCCAGCTATGGCTACACCTTC
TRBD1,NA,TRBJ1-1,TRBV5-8,CASSWGLDRLGENTEAFF,TGTGCCAGCAGCTGGGGGTTGGACAGGCTAGGTGAGAACACTGAAGCTTTCTTT
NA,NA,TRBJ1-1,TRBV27,CASSLWGAEAFF,TGTGCCAGCAGTTTATGGGGCGCTGAAGCTTTCTTT
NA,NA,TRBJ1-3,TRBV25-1,CASSSGNGNTIYF,TGTGCCAGCAGTTCAGGGAACGGAAACACCATATATTTT
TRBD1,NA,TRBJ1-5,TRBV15,CATSRTGGGNQPQHF,TGTGCCACCAGCAGAACAGGGGGCGGCAATCAGCCCCAGCATTTT
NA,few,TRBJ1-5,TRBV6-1,CASSEGTAYSNQPQHF,TGTGCCAGCAGTGAAGGGACAGCATATAGCAATCAGCCCCAGCATTTT
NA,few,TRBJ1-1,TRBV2,CASSGQGSSEAFF,TGTGCCAGCAGTGGGCAGGGGTCCTCTGAAGCTTTCTTT
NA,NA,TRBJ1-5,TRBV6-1,CASETQASNQPQHF,TGTGCCAGCGAGACGCAGGCTAGCAATCAGCCCCAGCATTTT
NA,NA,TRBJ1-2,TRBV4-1,CASSSQWNGGLGGYTF,TGCGCCAGCAGCTCCCAGTGGAACGGCGGCCTAGGTGGCTACACCTTC
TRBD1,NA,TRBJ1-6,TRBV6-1,CASRDSGTGSAVPYF,TGTGCCAGCAGAGACTCCGGGACAGGGTCCGCCGTGCCTTATTTC
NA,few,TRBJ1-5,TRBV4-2,CASSQVPNQPQHF,TGTGCCAGCAGCCAAGTCCCGAATCAGCCCCAGCATTTT
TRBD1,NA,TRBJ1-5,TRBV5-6,CASSLAGQGISNQPQHF,TGTGCCAGCAGCTTGGCCGGACAGGGGATAAGCAATCAGCCCCAGCATTTT
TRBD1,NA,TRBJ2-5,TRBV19,CASSTYVGQGRETQYF,TGTGCCAGTAGTACCTATGTTGGACAGGGAAGAGAGACCCAGTACTTC
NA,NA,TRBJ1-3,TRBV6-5,CATSTGPSQNTIYF,TGTGCCACGAGCACAGGGCCCAGCCAAAACACCATATATTTT
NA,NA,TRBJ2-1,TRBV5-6,CASSFRGLRNEQFF,TGTGCCAGCAGCTTTAGGGGTTTGCGCAATGAGCAGTTCTTC
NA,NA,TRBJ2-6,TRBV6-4,CASSDSGGANVLTF,TGTGCCAGCAGTGACTCGGGCGGGGCCAACGTCCTGACTTTC
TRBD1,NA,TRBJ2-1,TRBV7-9,CASSLPDRGLCEQFF,TGTGCCAGCAGCTTACCTGACAGGGGGCTTTGTGAGCAGTTCTTC
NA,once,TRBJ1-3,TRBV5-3,CARSLASGEGGNTIYF,TGTGCCAGAAGCTTGGCCTCAGGGGAAGGTGGAAACACCATATATTTT
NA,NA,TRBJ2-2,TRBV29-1,CSVESRGTGELFF,TGCAGCGTTGAGAGCAGGGGCACCGGGGAGCTGTTTTTT
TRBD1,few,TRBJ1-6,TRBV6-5,CASSYQTTGGAEALHF,TGTGCCAGCAGTTATCAGACTACAGGGGGCGCGGAAGCCCTCCACTTT
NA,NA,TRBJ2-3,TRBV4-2,CASSQEQEGDTQYF,TGTGCCAGCAGCCAAGAGCAGGAAGGAGATACGCAGTATTTT
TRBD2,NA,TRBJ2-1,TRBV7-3,CASSTLAGYNEQFF,TGTGCCAGCAGCACACTAGCGGGTTACAATGAGCAGTTCTTC
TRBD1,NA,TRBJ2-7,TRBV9,CASSVGPSPPGTALYEQYF,TGTGCCAGCAGCGTAGGCCCCTCCCCACCTGGGACAGCTCTTTACGAGCAGTACTTC
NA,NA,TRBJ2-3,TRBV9,CASSVASASTDTQYF,TGTGCCAGCAGCGTCGCTAGCGCAAGCACAGATACGCAGTATTTT
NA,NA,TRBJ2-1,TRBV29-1,CSVRVRFSYNEQFF,TGCAGCGTTAGAGTGAGGTTTTCCTACAATGAGCAGTTCTTC
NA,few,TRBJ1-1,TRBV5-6,CASSYRVFNTEAFF,TGTGCCAGCAGCTACAGGGTTTTTAACACTGAAGCTTTCTTT
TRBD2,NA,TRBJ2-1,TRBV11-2,CASSLVPGLAVYNEQFF,TGTGCCAGCAGCTTAGTCCCGGGACTAGCAGTTTACAATGAGCAGTTCTTC
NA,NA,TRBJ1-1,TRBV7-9,CASTRSGGDENTEAFF,TGTGCCAGCACCCGAAGTGGAGGGGATGAGAACACTGAAGCTTTCTTT
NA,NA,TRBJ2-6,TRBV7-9,CASSPLGANVLTF,TGTGCCAGCAGCCCCCTAGGGGCCAACGTCCTGACTTTC
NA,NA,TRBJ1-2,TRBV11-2,CASSSPRGWRASGYTF,TGTGCCAGCAGCTCACCTAGAGGTTGGAGGGCGAGTGGCTACACCTTC
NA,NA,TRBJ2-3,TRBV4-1,CASSQDRGSSTDTQYF,TGCGCCAGCAGCCAAGATCGGGGTTCTAGCACAGATACGCAGTATTTT